This T cell receptor (beta chain) emerged from a study of OX40 agonist ivuxolimab in advanced cancers. The overall study: Ivuxolimab, an antibody that agonizes OX40 (CD134), was administered to the patients. Patients received ivuxolimab, an intravenous treatment, every 2 weeks at 0.01 to 10 mg/kg.

Points from the study as a whole: Clonal expansion by week 6 occurred in CD4+ and CD8+ blood T cells (at 0.1 to 3.0 mg/kg). In the 0.1-3.0 mg/kg groups, partial responders showed among the lowest expansion.

V shed 0 bases and J shed 5 bases, with 7 bases lying between them. The CDR3 sequence is 12 residues long. In germline, CDR1 is GTSNPN, CDR2 SVGIG (reference sequence). With respect to this clone: Its specificity is unknown.

The data were produced by immunoSEQ multiplex PCR, yet TCRdb's version contains in-frame clones alone and is incomplete. This sample has approximately 79,000 clones, with about nine tenths found just once. The receptor comes from an adult with an advanced solid tumor such as melanoma, head and neck, liver or kidney cancer. This sequence joins TRBV30 and TRBJ1-1, with no clear D. The sequencing used CD4+ or CD8+ T cells sorted from blood, collected in a trial of the OX40 agonist ivuxolimab. CDR3 sequence (DNA): TGTGCCTGGAGTGTACAGAGGACTGAAGCTTTCTTT. Protein: CAWSVQRTEAFF.